These 4 T cell receptor beta chains came from one sample sequenced in a study of blood T cell repertoires in COVID-19. Sequencing used immunoSEQ multiplex PCR; TCRdb keeps in-frame clones, though not all of them. The repertoire consists of 430,000 or so clones, with 88% occurring once and the leading ten covering approximately 1.5%. The material sequenced was PBMCs or T cells enriched from blood (not recorded which). These receptors were obtained from a woman younger than 35 who had been exposed to COVID-19.

This clone was found once. This chain connects TRBV6-2 or TRBV6-3 to TRBJ2-7, with TRBD2 matching 9 bases. The V gene end was trimmed by 4 bases and the J gene end by 0 bases; junction bases not matched to a gene: 7. Germline-derived CDR1 and CDR2 are MNHEY and SVGEGT. The CDR3 contains 16 residues. The CDR3 bases are TGTGCCAGCAGTTCTTACTTGACTAGCGGCTCCTACGAGCAGTACTTC. Protein: CASSSYLTSGSYEQYF.

The V gene is TRBV11-2, the J gene TRBJ2-3; D gene ambiguous. CDR3 size: 15 residues. Germline loops: CDR1 SGHAT, CDR2 FQNNGV. The V end was cut by 1 base, the J end by 2 bases, with 10 bases between. The CDR3 reads CASSLVAAATDTQYF. CDR3 coding DNA: TGTGCCAGCAGCTTAGTAGCCGCGGCCACAGATACGCAGTATTTT.

V and J are TRBV19 and TRBJ1-5; D is possibly TRBD1 (5 bases). Germline V CDR1 and CDR2: LNHDA, SQIVND (reference sequence). Trimming stripped 4 bases from V and 1 base from J, with 20 bases between. CDR3 length: 18 residues. CDR3 bases: TGTGCCAGTAGTAGTAGATGGGAGGGAGAGGGGAGCAATCAGCCCCAGCATTTT. Protein product: CASSSRWEGEGSNQPQHF.

The chain uses TRBV28 and TRBJ2-7; tentatively, D is TRBD2 (5 bases). Germline V CDR1 and CDR2: MDHEN, SYDVKM. Deletions cut 2 bases from V and 3 bases from J, with 8 bases between. The CDR3 extends over 13 amino acids. This CDR3 is CASSLAGIYEQYF. The DNA of the CDR3 is TGTGCCAGCAGTTTAGCCGGGATCTACGAGCAGTACTTC.